Presented here are 22 T cell receptor beta chains from one specimen sequenced in a study of Graves' ophthalmopathy and Graves' hyperthyroidism (dated by TCRdb to the late 2010s). Instrument used: Illumina HiSeq 2000. For repertoire sequencing, TCR beta CDR3 regions were amplified from RNA transcripts. A first-round RT-PCR used HTBI primers with the Qiagen OneStep RT-PCR kit, followed by a second-round multiplex PCR, size selection and purification. TCRdb passed the public sequencing reads through fastp at Q25 and MiXCR, retaining productive beta sequences. All rows with the same CDR3 protein become a single entry with the most common DNA and genes. Within this sample are approximately 160,000 distinct CDR3 sequences, with 39% of them counted one time only. 8% to 9.5% of the sample is in the top ten clones. Source material: peripheral blood. These TCRs come from a man aged 30-40 years with Graves' ophthalmopathy. Donor details come from another sample of the same person, matched by shared clones.

This clonotype was observed once. CDR3 sequence: CASEGGSEAFF. CDR3 DNA sequence: TGTGCTAGCGAAGGGGGCTCTGAAGCTTTCTTT. This chain joins TRBV12-5 and TRBJ1-1; 7 nucleotides line up with TRBD1. The CDR3 is 11 amino acids. CDR1 and CDR2 from the germline V gene are LGHNT and FRNRAP. V shed 9 bases, J shed 6 bases, and the junction held 4 bases outside the gene matches. The whole variable domain, filled in from reference TRBV12-5 and TRBJ1-1, reads DARVTQTPRHKVTEMGQEVTMRCQPILGHNTVFWYRQTMMQGLELLAYFRNRAPLDDSGMPKDRFSAEMPDATLATLKIQPSEPRDSAVYFCASEGGSEAFFGQGTRLTVV.

The sample holds many counts of this clonotype. The chain combines TRBV28 with TRBJ1-5; the match to TRBD1 covers 7 bases. The junction had 5 bases not matched to a gene; V was cut back by 7 bases and J by 2 bases. The CDR3 has 14 amino acids. CDR1 and CDR2 (germline): MDHEN, SYDVKM. The CDR3 region has the DNA TGTGCCAGCAACCCAGGGGGGGGCAATCAGCCCCAGCATTTT. Protein product: CASNPGGGNQPQHF.

This clonotype was detected many times. The chain links TRBV30 to TRBJ2-5; 11 bases fit TRBD1. The germline gives CDR1 GTSNPN, CDR2 SVGIG (reference sequence). This CDR3 has 13 residues. The V and J ends lost 5 bases and 4 bases, in that order; junction bases with no gene match: 3. CDR3 in amino acids: CAWGTGGGETQYF. The CDR3 region has the DNA TGTGCCTGGGGGACAGGGGGAGGAGAGACCCAGTACTTC.

This clonotype has a count of ten or more. The rearrangement joins TRBV12-3 or TRBV12-4 to TRBJ1-2, with 7 positions matching TRBD1. The CDR3 consists of 15 residues. J lost 4 bases, V lost 2 bases, and 7 bases had no gene match. The CDR3 coding sequence is TGTGCCAGCAGTTTATCCGGGACAGTCTTCTATGGCTACACCTTC. Residues: CASSLSGTVFYGYTF.

V usage is TRBV7-2 and J usage is TRBJ2-7; D is unresolved. CDR1 is SGHTA, CDR2 FQGNSA, per germline. The CDR3 consists of 14 residues. The V gene lost 4 bases and the J gene lost 0 bases, with 10 bases spanning the gap. The CDR3 region is CASSSESGSYEQYF. CDR3 sequence (DNA): TGTGCCAGCAGCTCAGAGTCCGGCTCCTACGAGCAGTACTTC.

The sample holds many counts of this clonotype. The rearrangement uses TRBV19 and TRBJ1-2; tentatively, D is TRBD1 (6 bases). V was cut by 4 bases and J by 2 bases, with 11 bases left in between. CDR3 length: 14 amino acids. The germline gives CDR1 LNHDA, CDR2 SQIVND (reference sequence). CDR3 sequence (DNA): TGTGCCAGTAGTACCCTCGGACAGAACTATGGCTACACCTTC. Protein: CASSTLGQNYGYTF.

The genes are TRBV28 and TRBJ2-7; D might be TRBD1 (6 bases). This CDR3 region has 16 residues. Germline V gene sequence: CDR1 MDHEN, CDR2 SYDVKM. Between the trimmed V and J ends, which lost 5 bases and 5 bases, there was a span of 22 bases. Here the CDR3 DNA reads TGTGCCAGCAGTCACTTTGTAGTACAGGGTAGAAACGAGCAGTACTTC. Translating it yields CASSHFVVQGRNEQYF.

This clonotype was counted once. CDR3 bases: TGTGCCAGCAGTAGACAGGGGATCTACGAGCAGTACTTC. Protein: CASSRQGIYEQYF. V gene TRBV12-3 or TRBV12-4 combines with J gene TRBJ2-7; TRBD1 matches 8 bases. CDR3 length: 13 amino acids. V shed 5 bases and J 3 bases; nucleotides not matched to a gene: 3.

In its sample, this clonotype was seen many times. The gene calls are TRBV5-1 and TRBJ2-7, with D possibly TRBD1 on 6 matching bases. The germline gives CDR1 SGHRS, CDR2 YFSETQ. There are 14 residues in the CDR3. Trimming took off 0 bases at V and 4 bases at J, with 11 bases between the two ends. CDR3 sequence (DNA): TGCGCCAGCAGCTTGGATGGGACAACTTACGAGCAGTACTTC. It yields the protein CASSLDGTTYEQYF.

In this sample, this clonotype turned up many times. The chain links TRBV7-2 to TRBJ2-5; D is possibly TRBD1 or TRBD2 (5 bases each). There are 16 residues in the CDR3. Germline CDR1 and CDR2: SGHTA and FQGNSA. Trimming pared 4 bases from V and 5 bases from J, leaving 20 bases between. CDR3 DNA: TGTGCCAGCAGCTCCGGGGACGGGCGCATACCGGAGACCCAGTACTTC. Its translation is CASSSGDGRIPETQYF.

V and J are TRBV30 and TRBJ2-5; 9 bases fit TRBD1. Germline loops: CDR1 GTSNPN, CDR2 SVGIG (reference sequence). The length of the CDR3 is 14 residues. Trimming took 7 bases from V and 1 from J; bases not matched to a gene: 7. The CDR3 DNA is TGTGCCTTACTCGGGACAGGGATCCAAGAGACCCAGTACTTC. Its translation: CALLGTGIQETQYF.

The V gene is TRBV6-1, the J gene TRBJ2-7; possibly TRBD1 or TRBD2 for D (5 bases each). The ends were cut back, 4 bases at V and 5 bases at J, with 15 bases in the middle. This CDR3 comprises 14 residues. Germline V gene lookup returns CDR1 MNHNS and CDR2 SASEGT. The DNA of the CDR3 is TGTGCCAGCAGTGCTGGGACGGTCCCTGACGAGCAGTACTTC. Translating gives CASSAGTVPDEQYF.

The chain employs TRBV20-1 and TRBJ1-1, with 7 bases fitting TRBD1. The CDR3 runs 15 residues. CDR1 and CDR2 (germline): DFQATT, SNEGSKA (reference sequence). V dropped 0 bases and J dropped 1; count of bases not matched to a gene: 5. The CDR3 is CSARDGDSANTEAFF. The CDR3 DNA is TGCAGTGCTAGAGATGGGGACAGTGCGAACACTGAAGCTTTCTTT.

This chain joins TRBV6-5 and TRBJ1-2; 8 bases match TRBD1. Germline V lookup: CDR1 MNHEY, CDR2 SVGAGI. The CDR3 length is 15 residues. Trimming at V came to 2 bases and at J to 4 bases, leaving 6 bases not matched to a gene. The CDR3 DNA sequence: TGTGCCAGCAGTTACCAAGGGGGACAGGTCTATGGCTACACCTTC. Translated: CASSYQGGQVYGYTF.

This clonotype was detected ten times or more. The chain employs TRBV12-3 or TRBV12-4 and TRBJ2-7; possibly TRBD1 for D (5 bases). The ends were cut back, 1 base at V and 3 bases at J, with 10 bases in the middle. This CDR3 spans 14 amino acids. The CDR3 loop reads CASSLGFQGYEQYF. In nucleotides, the CDR3 is TGTGCCAGCAGTTTAGGGTTCCAGGGCTACGAGCAGTACTTC.

This clonotype was recorded at least ten times. The V gene is TRBV5-1, the J gene TRBJ2-2, with D maybe TRBD2 (5 bases). V was pared by 5 bases and J by 6 bases, with 8 bases between. The length of the CDR3 is 12 residues. Per the germline V gene, CDR1 is SGHRS and CDR2 is YFSETQ. In DNA, the CDR3 is TGCGCCAGCAGGCTAGCCCCCGGGGAGCTGTTTTTT. It specifies CASRLAPGELFF.

This clonotype was picked up many times. The CDR3 DNA reads TGTGCCAGCAGCCCTTTATCGGGAAATCAGCCCCAGCATTTT. It specifies CASSPLSGNQPQHF. The rearrangement uses TRBV12-3 or TRBV12-4 and TRBJ1-5; D is ambiguous. Trimming cost V 6 bases and J 4 bases, with 13 bases left between them. This CDR3 is built from 14 residues.

At least ten counts were recorded for this clonotype. The J gene is TRBJ2-7, the V gene TRBV18, with TRBD2 matching 9 bases. The CDR3 contains 15 residues. Germline lookup yields CDR1 KGHSH and CDR2 LQKENI. The J segment lost 2 bases and the V segment lost 5 bases, leaving 7 bases of the junction unmatched. CDR3 residues: CASSGSGRPTYEQYF. The CDR3 nucleotides read TGTGCCAGCTCAGGGAGCGGGAGGCCCACCTACGAGCAGTACTTC.

This clonotype has at least ten counts. The V gene is TRBV3-1, the J gene TRBJ2-2; 9 nucleotides match TRBD2. Germline CDR1 LGHDT, CDR2 YNNKEL (reference sequence). J gave up 7 bases and V 3 bases, and 9 bases lay outside the gene matches. The CDR3 is 16 residues long. The CDR3 reads CASSQGLAGVVGELFF. CDR3 sequence (DNA): TGTGCCAGCAGCCAGGGCTTAGCGGGAGTCGTCGGGGAGCTGTTTTTT. Together with reference TRBV3-1 and TRBJ2-2, the CDR3 gives the full variable domain: DTAVSQTPKYLVTQMGNDKSIKCEQNLGHDTMYWYKQDSKKFLKIMFSYNNKELIINETVPNRFSPKSPDKAHLNLHINSLELGDSAVYFCASSQGLAGVVGELFFGEGSRLTVL.

This clonotype was observed many times. The V gene is TRBV25-1, the J gene TRBJ2-7; possibly TRBD1 or TRBD2 for D (5 bases each). The CDR3 has 14 amino acids. The germline V gene encodes CDR1 MGHDK and CDR2 SYGVNS. V shed 6 bases and J shed 1 base, with 13 bases lying between them. The CDR3 is CASSRDGRSYEQYF. As DNA, the CDR3 is TGTGCCAGCAGCCGGGACGGCCGATCCTACGAGCAGTACTTC.

The chain recombines TRBV27 with TRBJ1-2; maybe TRBD1 (5 bases). The CDR3 length is 15 residues. Trimming cost V 6 bases and J 6 bases, with 20 bases left between them. Germline loops: CDR1 MNHEY, CDR2 SMNVEV (reference sequence). CDR3 sequence: CASSLVGGEEDGYTF. The CDR3 DNA reads as TGTGCCAGCAGCTTAGTAGGAGGGGAAGAGGATGGCTACACCTTC.

A few counts support this clonotype. The V gene is TRBV6-1, the J gene TRBJ1-1; 7 bases align to TRBD1. The V gene end was trimmed by 4 bases and the J gene end by 0 bases; junction bases not matched to a gene: 5. Germline values: CDR1 MNHNS, CDR2 SASEGT. This CDR3 comprises 15 residues. The CDR3 is CASSADGTVNTEAFF. The CDR3 nucleotides read TGTGCCAGCAGTGCAGACGGGACAGTGAACACTGAAGCTTTCTTT.